A single sample is the source of the 17 T cell receptor beta chains below, sequenced in a study of vaccination and CD4 T cells after COVID-19. The assay that was used to sequence DNA from cultured CD4+ T cells was the Oncomine TCR Beta short-read assay. In TCRdb, the PCR reads were re-called with MiXCR into one record per CDR3 protein. The sample carries some 25,000 distinct CDR3 sequences, roughly 60% recorded once. No antigen is known for these receptors. This sample's treatment: 10-day PBMC culture with coronavirus spike peptide pools or control peptides (ViraFEST assay). This specimen was CD4+ T cells from blood, cultured in vitro, taken after SARS-CoV-2 vaccination. Receptors originate from a human donor who received a COVID-19 vaccine.

V usage is TRBV20-1 and J usage is TRBJ2-6; no firm D call. The CDR3 is made up of 15 amino acids. Germline values: CDR1 DFQATT, CDR2 SNEGSKA (reference sequence). Trimming cost V 2 bases and J 2 bases, with 10 bases left between them. CDR3 DNA sequence: TGCAGTGCTAGATTGGGGATAGCTGGGGCCAACGTCCTGACTTTC. Translation gives CSARLGIAGANVLTF.

This chain connects TRBV20-1 to TRBJ1-2; D remains unclear. The ends were cut back, 1 base at V and 4 bases at J, with 10 bases in the middle. From germline, CDR1 is DFQATT and CDR2 SNEGSKA (reference sequence). CDR3 size: 13 residues. This chain's CDR3 is CSARARASYGYTF. The DNA for the CDR3 is TGCAGTGCTAGAGCGCGGGCGTCCTATGGCTACACCTTC.

The chain uses TRBV19 and TRBJ1-1; D gene unclear. The CDR3 sequence is 13 residues long. Germline V gives CDR1 LNHDA, CDR2 SQIVND (reference sequence). Trimming shortened V by 3 bases and J by 8 bases, and 13 bases separated the two germline ends. The CDR3 loop is CASSMGSGSEAFF. The CDR3, as DNA: TGTGCCAGTAGTATGGGAAGCGGATCCGAAGCTTTCTTT. Variable domain in full (rest from reference TRBV19 and TRBJ1-1): DGGITQSPKYLFRKEGQNVTLSCEQNLNHDAMYWYRQDPGQGLRLIYYSQIVNDFQKGDIAEGYSVSREKKESFPLTVTSAQKNPTAFYLCASSMGSGSEAFFGQGTRLTVV.

V gene TRBV7-2 combines with J gene TRBJ2-1; D might be TRBD2 (7 bases). CDR3 length: 18 amino acids. The germline V gene has CDR1 SGHTA and CDR2 FQGNSA. Deletions cut 3 bases from V and 2 bases from J, with 20 bases between. CDR3 coding DNA: TGTGCCAGCAGCTTCCACCGGGGGCGGGGGCTCCCCTACAATGAGCAGTTCTTC. Translating it yields CASSFHRGRGLPYNEQFF.

This clonotype has a handful of counts. This chain links TRBV7-8 with TRBJ2-7; 10 nucleotides match TRBD1. This CDR3 comprises 17 residues. The trim removed 5 bases at V and 1 base at J, leaving 11 bases unmatched. The germline gives CDR1 SGHVS, CDR2 FQNEAQ. The CDR3 loop is CASSPPWGQGTSYEQYF. CDR3 DNA sequence: TGTGCCAGCAGCCCGCCGTGGGGACAGGGGACTTCCTACGAGCAGTACTTC.

This clonotype has more than one count but fewer than ten. The chain combines TRBV6-5 with TRBJ1-5; possible D gene TRBD1, 6 bases. In germline, CDR1 is MNHEY, CDR2 SVGAGI. The CDR3 covers 14 residues. Between the trimmed V and J ends, which lost 2 bases and 5 bases, there was a span of 10 bases. This CDR3 is CASSYRGGDQPQHF. The CDR3 DNA sequence: TGTGCCAGCAGTTACCGAGGGGGGGATCAGCCCCAGCATTTT.

The sample holds a few counts of this clonotype. J is TRBJ2-5 and V is TRBV6-1, with D perhaps given as TRBD1 or TRBD2 (6 bases each). The CDR3 is 15 residues long. The germline CDR1 and CDR2 sequences are MNHNS and SASEGT. V was pared by 6 bases and J by 0 bases, with 14 bases between. The CDR3 DNA reads as TGTGCCAGCAGGCGGGACACCACTTACCAAGAGACCCAGTACTTC. Translation gives CASRRDTTYQETQYF.

The chain combines TRBV21-1 with TRBJ2-3; the listed D gene, TRBD2, was not tested against the DNA. TRBV21-1 is a documented pseudogene. This CDR3 is built from 16 residues. CDR3 loop: CASSKRVGSVTDTQYF. CDR3 nucleotides: TGTGCCAGCAGCAAAAGAGTAGGGAGTGTCACAGATACGCAGTATTTT.

This clonotype was seen more than once but under ten times. CDR3 DNA: TGTGCCAGCAGCCTACAGGGATACACTCAGCCCCAGCATTTT. Its protein product is CASSLQGYTQPQHF. The J gene is TRBJ1-5, the V gene TRBV7-2; D might be TRBD1 (6 bases). CDR3 length equals 14 residues. The germline gives CDR1 SGHTA, CDR2 FQGNSA. Trimming took off 5 bases at V and 6 bases at J, with 14 bases between the two ends.

This clonotype was detected a few times. The V and J genes are TRBV7-2 and TRBJ1-1, with 10 bases lining up with TRBD1. Germline-derived CDR1 and CDR2 are SGHTA and FQGNSA. The CDR3 spans 13 residues. The J segment lost 5 bases and the V segment lost 3 bases, leaving 0 bases of the junction unmatched. The CDR3 loop is CASSLDRGTEAFF. Here the CDR3 DNA reads TGTGCCAGCAGCTTGGACAGGGGGACTGAAGCTTTCTTT.

This clonotype has just one count. The rearrangement joins TRBV19 to TRBJ2-3, with 11 bases lining up with TRBD2. CDR1 and CDR2 from the germline V gene are LNHDA and SQIVND (reference sequence). The CDR3 length is 17 residues. With V trimmed by 4 bases and J by 2 bases, 8 bases remained unmatched. The DNA for the CDR3 is TGTGCCAGTAGTAGAGGTACTAGCGGGGGCTCCACAGATACGCAGTATTTT. Translation gives CASSRGTSGGSTDTQYF.

The chain is built from TRBV4-2 and TRBJ2-2; TRBD2 aligns across 13 bases. The CDR3 totals 19 residues. V lost 0 bases to trimming and J lost 5 bases; unmatched junction nucleotides: 9. Germline V gene data show CDR1 as LGHNA and CDR2 as YNFKEQ. CDR3 protein: CASSQDLLAGGLKTGELFF. CDR3 DNA sequence: TGTGCCAGCAGCCAAGATCTACTAGCGGGGGGGCTGAAAACCGGGGAGCTGTTTTTT.

This chain joins TRBV30 and TRBJ2-7; D is undetermined. The CDR3 contains 17 residues. Germline V lookup: CDR1 GTSNPN, CDR2 SVGIG (reference sequence). The V end was cut by 1 base, the J end by 1 base, with 20 bases between. The CDR3 bases are TGTGCCTGGAGTGCCGTCACCCTGAGACTCAGGTCCTACGAGCAGTACTTC. Protein sequence: CAWSAVTLRLRSYEQYF.

The chain recombines TRBV20-1 with TRBJ2-3; 8 bases match TRBD1. Germline V lookup: CDR1 DFQATT, CDR2 SNEGSKA (reference sequence). The V and J ends lost 3 bases and 2 bases, in that order; junction bases with no gene match: 13. This CDR3 has 17 residues. The CDR3 protein is CSASPRRRQGATDTQYF. Written as DNA, the CDR3 is TGCAGTGCTAGTCCTCGACGAAGGCAGGGGGCCACAGATACGCAGTATTTT.

The V gene is TRBV6-1, the J gene TRBJ1-1, with TRBD1 identical over 8 bases. The CDR3 is made up of 14 amino acids. The V gene end was trimmed by 5 bases and the J gene end by 5 bases; junction bases not matched to a gene: 7. The germline V gene has CDR1 MNHNS and CDR2 SASEGT. This CDR3 is CASSQRQGITEAFF. CDR3 in DNA: TGTGCCAGCAGTCAAAGACAGGGGATAACTGAAGCTTTCTTT.

The chain joins TRBV20-1 to TRBJ2-1, with D tentatively TRBD2 (5 bases). Trimming stripped 3 bases from V and 0 bases from J, with 24 bases between. The CDR3 extends over 19 amino acids. Germline V lookup: CDR1 DFQATT, CDR2 SNEGSKA (reference sequence). CDR3 nucleotide sequence: TGCAGTGCTAGGGGTGATGGACTGCGAAAACCTCTCTCCTACAATGAGCAGTTCTTC. This codes for CSARGDGLRKPLSYNEQFF.

The gene calls are TRBV7-6 and TRBJ2-2, with D tentatively TRBD1 (6 bases). Trimming removed 5 bases at V and 7 bases at J, with 23 bases between. The CDR3 runs to 17 residues. Germline V gives CDR1 SGHVS, CDR2 FNYEAQ. CDR3: CASSAFEGTGRYGELFF. CDR3 bases: TGTGCCAGCAGCGCGTTTGAGGGTACAGGGCGATACGGGGAGCTGTTTTTT.